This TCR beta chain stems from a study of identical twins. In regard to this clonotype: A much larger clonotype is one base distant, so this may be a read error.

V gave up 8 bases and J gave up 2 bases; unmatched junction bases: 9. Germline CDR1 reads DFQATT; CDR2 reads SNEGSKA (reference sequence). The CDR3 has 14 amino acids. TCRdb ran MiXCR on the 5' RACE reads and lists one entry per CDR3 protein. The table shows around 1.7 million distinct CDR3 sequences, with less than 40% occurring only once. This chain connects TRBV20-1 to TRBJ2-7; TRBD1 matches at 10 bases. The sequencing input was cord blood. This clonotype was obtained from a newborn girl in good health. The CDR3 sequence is CSNTTGGATYEQYF. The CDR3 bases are TGCAGTAATACGACAGGGGGCGCAACCTACGAGCAGTACTTC.